The 17 T cell receptor beta chains listed next were all sequenced from one sample in a study of blood T cell repertoires in COVID-19. Produced via immunoSEQ multiplex PCR; TCRdb's table is partial and in-frame only. The repertoire holds more than 80,000 clones, with approximately 86% as singletons. Sequencing used peripheral blood. These receptors came from a man older than 75 with acute or convalescent COVID-19.

The rearrangement joins TRBV24-1 to TRBJ2-5; D might be TRBD2 (5 bases). Germline V gene sequence: CDR1 KGHDR, CDR2 SFDVKD. The CDR3 spans 16 residues. Trimming shortened V by 0 bases and J by 2 bases, and 12 bases separated the two germline ends. The DNA of the CDR3 is TGTGCCACCAGTGATTTGTCATACGGAGGACAAGAGACCCAGTACTTC. It yields the protein CATSDLSYGGQETQYF.

CDR3 residues: CASSFPNRIQETQYF. DNA for the CDR3: TGTGCCAGCAGTTTCCCCAACAGGATTCAAGAGACCCAGTACTTC. The chain joins TRBV28 to TRBJ2-5; D is possibly TRBD1 (5 bases). The V gene's germline CDR1 is MDHEN and CDR2 SYDVKM. The CDR3 is 15 amino acids. The ends were cut back, 3 bases at V and 2 bases at J, with 13 bases in the middle.

The gene calls are TRBV7-9 and TRBJ1-4, with D possibly TRBD1 on 5 matching bases. The CDR3 totals 15 residues. The germline V gene encodes CDR1 SEHNR and CDR2 FQNEAQ (reference sequence). The V end lost 4 bases, the J end lost 5 bases, and 14 bases lay between the germline ends. The CDR3 spells CASSSFGGGNEKLFF. In nucleotides, the CDR3 is TGTGCCAGCAGCTCGTTCGGGGGAGGGAATGAAAAACTGTTTTTT.

The chain combines TRBV7-2 with TRBJ2-7, with TRBD1 matching over 7 bases. Germline CDR1 reads SGHTA; CDR2 reads FQGNSA. J was trimmed by 7 bases and V by 1 base; bases with no gene match: 7. This CDR3 spans 14 amino acids. CDR3: CASSLVDRAREQYF. CDR3 coding DNA: TGTGCCAGCAGCTTAGTAGACAGGGCGAGGGAGCAGTACTTC.

CDR3 DNA sequence: TGTGCCAGCAGTTACTCGGTTCGGGAGGCGGACGGGGAGCTGTTTTTT. It translates to CASSYSVREADGELFF. The chain uses TRBV6-2 or TRBV6-3 and TRBJ2-2, with 7 bases aligning to TRBD2. The V gene's germline CDR1 is MNHEY and CDR2 SVGEGT. The CDR3 spans 16 residues. V lost 0 bases and J lost 7; bases outside the gene matches: 8.

In this sample, this clone turned up a few times. The chain couples TRBV4-2 to TRBJ2-7; 9 positions agree with TRBD2. Germline CDR1 LGHNA, CDR2 YNFKEQ. The CDR3 runs 16 residues. V shed 0 bases and J 0 bases; nucleotides not matched to a gene: 3. The CDR3 DNA is TGTGCCAGCAGCCAAGAGTCTAGCGGGAACTCCTACGAGCAGTACTTC. Protein product: CASSQESSGNSYEQYF.

The J gene is TRBJ2-3, the V gene TRBV2; D may be TRBD2 (6 bases). Germline CDR1 reads SNHLY; CDR2 reads FYNNEI. The CDR3 length is 17 residues. With 2 bases removed from V and 0 bases from J, the gap between germline ends came to 15 bases. The CDR3 reads CASSETGDSQSTDTQYF. The CDR3 region has the DNA TGTGCCAGCAGTGAAACGGGAGACAGCCAGAGCACAGATACGCAGTATTTT.

The rearrangement links TRBV24-1 to TRBJ2-1; TRBD1 aligns across 8 bases. Germline CDR1 is KGHDR and CDR2 is SFDVKD. J gave up 10 bases and V 5 bases, and 21 bases lay outside the gene matches. The CDR3 consists of 18 residues. The chain's CDR3 is CATSGSGQGGARRHEQFF. The CDR3 DNA follows: TGTGCCACCAGTGGATCAGGACAGGGTGGGGCTAGACGACACGAGCAGTTCTTC.

Written as DNA, the CDR3 is TGTGCCAGCAGTTCAGGGGTTCGGCAGCCCCAGCATTTT. This gives the protein CASSSGVRQPQHF. The J gene is TRBJ1-5, the V gene TRBV27; maybe TRBD1 (6 bases). Germline assignment: CDR1 MNHEY and CDR2 SMNVEV (reference sequence). CDR3 size: 13 residues. The V end was cut by 4 bases, the J end by 7 bases, with 11 bases between.

CDR3 loop: CASTRRAGGDYNEQFF. The CDR3 DNA is TGTGCCAGCACCCGCCGAGCGGGAGGGGACTACAATGAGCAGTTCTTC. This sequence joins TRBV28 and TRBJ2-1; 10 bases fit TRBD2. Germline CDR1 and CDR2: MDHEN and SYDVKM. V lost 7 bases to trimming and J lost 3 bases; unmatched junction nucleotides: 9. The CDR3 totals 16 residues.

CDR3 loop: CSVSRDRDVLTF. The CDR3 DNA sequence: TGCAGCGTTAGTCGGGACAGGGACGTCCTGACTTTC. This chain uses TRBV29-1 with TRBJ2-6, with 9 bases that match TRBD1. The CDR3 has 12 amino acids. The germline gives CDR1 SQVTM, CDR2 ANQGSEA. V gave up 5 bases and J gave up 11 bases; unmatched junction bases: 4.

The rearrangement links TRBV5-1 to TRBJ2-3; D might be TRBD2 (7 bases). Germline lookup yields CDR1 SGHRS and CDR2 YFSETQ. The V end lost 7 bases, the J end lost 5 bases, and 20 bases lay between the germline ends. The CDR3 length is 15 residues. CDR3 amino acids: CASQTAGHYKDTQYF. The DNA for the CDR3 is TGCGCCAGCCAGACAGCGGGACATTACAAAGATACGCAGTATTTT.

The gene calls are TRBV27 and TRBJ2-7; 10 bases agree with TRBD2. J lost 2 bases, V lost 9 bases, and 10 bases had no gene match. Germline V gene sequence: CDR1 MNHEY, CDR2 SMNVEV (reference sequence). This CDR3 has 15 amino acids. The CDR3 reads CARTPLAGDTYEQYF. CDR3 bases: TGTGCCAGGACACCGCTAGCGGGAGACACCTACGAGCAGTACTTC.

The rearrangement links TRBV28 to TRBJ2-7, with D perhaps TRBD2 (6 bases). The length of the CDR3 is 14 residues. CDR1 MDHEN and CDR2 SYDVKM come from the germline V gene. V was shortened by 6 bases and J by 3 bases, with 15 bases between the two germline ends. CDR3 in DNA: TGTGCCAGCAGAACCCCGGGACTCCACTACGAGCAGTACTTC. Translation gives CASRTPGLHYEQYF.

The chain recombines TRBV28 with TRBJ1-6; weak D call: TRBD1 (5 bases). CDR1 and CDR2 from the germline V gene are MDHEN and SYDVKM. V shed 6 bases and J shed 3 bases, with 18 bases lying between them. The CDR3 length is 17 residues. The CDR3 here is CASRRGRREFYNSPLHF. The CDR3 DNA reads TGTGCCAGCAGGCGTGGTCGCAGGGAATTCTATAATTCACCCCTCCACTTT.

J is TRBJ1-1 and V is TRBV19; 7 nucleotides agree with TRBD1. The CDR3 has 17 amino acids. In germline, CDR1 is LNHDA, CDR2 SQIVND (reference sequence). The V gene end was trimmed by 4 bases and the J gene end by 1 base; junction bases not matched to a gene: 12. CDR3 residues: CASSTNRGRNENTEAFF. CDR3 DNA: TGTGCCAGTAGTACCAACAGGGGAAGAAACGAGAACACTGAAGCTTTCTTT.

In this sample, this clone turned up a few times. V gene TRBV5-5 combines with J gene TRBJ2-7, with D unresolved. Trimming took 3 bases from V and 2 from J, leaving 15 bases between them. Germline V gene lookup returns CDR1 SGHKS and CDR2 YYEKEE (reference sequence). The CDR3 has 15 amino acids. The CDR3 loop reads CASSYIQTVTYEQYF. The CDR3 DNA reads TGTGCCAGCAGCTATATACAGACCGTAACCTACGAGCAGTACTTC.